This T cell receptor beta chain was captured by sequencing in a study of shared clonotypes between healthy human individuals. The table came from immunoSEQ multiplex PCR; TCRdb's copy has only in-frame clones and leaves some out. The data hold around 510,000 clones, with 90% to 97% observed a single time. Trimming took 5 bases from V and 4 from J, leaving 3 bases between them. Germline CDR1 and CDR2: DFQATT and SNEGSKA (reference sequence). The CDR3 extends over 10 amino acids. The sample holds a few counts of this clone. Investigators divided CD4+ cells into CD45RA+ naive and CD45RA-negative memory subsets.

The chain is built from TRBV20-1 and TRBJ2-1; no definite D call. The sequenced material came from naive CD4+ T cells sorted from blood. Subset in this sample: CD45RA+ positively selected. This clonotype was sampled from a woman in her 30s in good health. The CDR3 loop reads CSAVYNEQFF. The DNA for the CDR3 is TGCAGTGCTGTATACAATGAGCAGTTCTTC.